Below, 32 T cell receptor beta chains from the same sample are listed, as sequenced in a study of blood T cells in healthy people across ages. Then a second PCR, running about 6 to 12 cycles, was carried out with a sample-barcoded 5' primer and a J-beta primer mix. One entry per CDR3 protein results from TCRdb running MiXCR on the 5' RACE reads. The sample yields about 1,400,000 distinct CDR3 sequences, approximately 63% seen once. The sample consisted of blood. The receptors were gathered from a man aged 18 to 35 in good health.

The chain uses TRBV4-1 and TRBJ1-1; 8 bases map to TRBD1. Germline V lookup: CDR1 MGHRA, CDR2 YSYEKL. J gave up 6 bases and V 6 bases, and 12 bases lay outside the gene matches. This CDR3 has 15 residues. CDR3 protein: CASSYRWTGLAEAFF. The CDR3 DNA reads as TGCGCCAGCAGTTATAGGTGGACAGGGCTCGCTGAAGCTTTCTTT.

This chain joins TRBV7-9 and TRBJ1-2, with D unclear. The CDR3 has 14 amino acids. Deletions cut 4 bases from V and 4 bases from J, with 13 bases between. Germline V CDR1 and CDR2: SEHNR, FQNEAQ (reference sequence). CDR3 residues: CASSSLRRAYGYTF. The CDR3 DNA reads TGTGCCAGCAGCTCTCTCCGACGGGCCTATGGCTACACCTTC.

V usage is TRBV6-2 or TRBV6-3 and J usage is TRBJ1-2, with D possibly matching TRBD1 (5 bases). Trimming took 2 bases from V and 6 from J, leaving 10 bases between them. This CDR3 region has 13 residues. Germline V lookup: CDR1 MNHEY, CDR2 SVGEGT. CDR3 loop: CASSYTGSNGYTF. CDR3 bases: TGTGCCAGCAGTTACACAGGATCGAATGGCTACACCTTC.

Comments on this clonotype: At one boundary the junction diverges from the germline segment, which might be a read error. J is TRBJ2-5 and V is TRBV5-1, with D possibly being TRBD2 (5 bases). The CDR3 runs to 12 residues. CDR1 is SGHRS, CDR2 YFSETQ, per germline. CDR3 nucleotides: TGCGCCAGCAGTCTAGCCGTAGAGGCCCAGTACTTC. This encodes CASSLAVEAQYF. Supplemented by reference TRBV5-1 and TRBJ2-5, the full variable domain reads KAGVTQTPRYLIKTRGQQVTLSCSPISGHRSVSWYQQTPGQGLQFLFEYFSETQRNKGNFPGRFSGRQFSNSRSEMNVSTLELGDSALYLCASSLAVEAQYFGPGTRLLVL.

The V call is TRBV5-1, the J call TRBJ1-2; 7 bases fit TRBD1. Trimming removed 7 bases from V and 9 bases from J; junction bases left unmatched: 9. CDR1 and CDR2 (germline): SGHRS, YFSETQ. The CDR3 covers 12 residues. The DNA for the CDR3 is TGCGCCAGCTCCGGTCGACAGGGCCGCTACACCTTC. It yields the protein CASSGRQGRYTF.

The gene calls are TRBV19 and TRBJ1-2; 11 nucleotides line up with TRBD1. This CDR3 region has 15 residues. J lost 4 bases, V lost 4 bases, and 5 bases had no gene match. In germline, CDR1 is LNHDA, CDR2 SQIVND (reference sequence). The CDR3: CASSSPGTGGYGYTF. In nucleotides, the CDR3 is TGTGCCAGTAGTAGTCCCGGGACAGGGGGCTATGGCTACACCTTC.

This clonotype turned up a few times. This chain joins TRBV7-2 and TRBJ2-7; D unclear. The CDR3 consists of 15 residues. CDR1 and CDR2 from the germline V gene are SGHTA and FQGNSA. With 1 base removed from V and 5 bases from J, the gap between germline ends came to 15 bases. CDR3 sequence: CASSLGRVKWDEQYF. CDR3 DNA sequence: TGTGCCAGCAGCTTAGGCCGAGTGAAGTGGGACGAGCAGTACTTC.

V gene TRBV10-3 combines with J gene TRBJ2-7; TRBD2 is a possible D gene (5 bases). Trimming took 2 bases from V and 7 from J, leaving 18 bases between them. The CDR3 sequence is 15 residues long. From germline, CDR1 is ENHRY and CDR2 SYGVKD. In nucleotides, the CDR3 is TGTGCCATCAGTGAGCACTTCTCTGGACGGGGAGAGCAGTACTTC. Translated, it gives CAISEHFSGRGEQYF.

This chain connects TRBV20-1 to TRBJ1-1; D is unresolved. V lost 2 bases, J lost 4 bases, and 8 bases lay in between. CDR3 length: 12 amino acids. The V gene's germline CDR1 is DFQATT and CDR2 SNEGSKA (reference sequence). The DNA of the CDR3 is TGCAGTGCTAGACACGGGTCCACTGAAGCTTTCTTT. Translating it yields CSARHGSTEAFF.

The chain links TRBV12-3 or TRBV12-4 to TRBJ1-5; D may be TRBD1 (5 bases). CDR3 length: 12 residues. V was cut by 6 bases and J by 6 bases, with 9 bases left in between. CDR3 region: CASRPGTQPQHF. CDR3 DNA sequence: TGTGCCAGCAGACCAGGGACTCAGCCCCAGCATTTT.

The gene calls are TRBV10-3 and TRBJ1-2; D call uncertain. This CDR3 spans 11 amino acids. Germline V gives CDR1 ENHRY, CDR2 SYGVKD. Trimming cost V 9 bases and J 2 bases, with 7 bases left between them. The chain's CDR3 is CAITANYGYTF. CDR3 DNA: TGTGCCATTACGGCCAACTATGGCTACACCTTC.

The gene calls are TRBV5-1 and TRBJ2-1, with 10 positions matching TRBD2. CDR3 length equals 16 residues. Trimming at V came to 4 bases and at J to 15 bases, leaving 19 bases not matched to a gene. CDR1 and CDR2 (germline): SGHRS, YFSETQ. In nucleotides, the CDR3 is TGCGCCAGCAGCCAAGAGGGTACTAGCGGGATATTCCGGGGGTTCTTC. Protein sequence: CASSQEGTSGIFRGFF.

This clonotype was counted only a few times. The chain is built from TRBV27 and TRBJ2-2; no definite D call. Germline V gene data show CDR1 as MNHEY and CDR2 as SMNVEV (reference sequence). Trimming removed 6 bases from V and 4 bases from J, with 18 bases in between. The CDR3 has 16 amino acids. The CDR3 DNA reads TGTGCCAGCAGCAAGACCTCAGGTTCCAGCACCGGGGAGCTGTTTTTT. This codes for CASSKTSGSSTGELFF.

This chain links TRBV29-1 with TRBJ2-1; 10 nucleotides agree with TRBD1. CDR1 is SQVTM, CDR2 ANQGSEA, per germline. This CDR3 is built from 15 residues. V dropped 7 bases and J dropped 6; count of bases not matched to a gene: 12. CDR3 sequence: CSGHPPGQGSNEQFF. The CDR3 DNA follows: TGCAGCGGACACCCCCCGGGACAGGGGAGCAATGAGCAGTTCTTC.

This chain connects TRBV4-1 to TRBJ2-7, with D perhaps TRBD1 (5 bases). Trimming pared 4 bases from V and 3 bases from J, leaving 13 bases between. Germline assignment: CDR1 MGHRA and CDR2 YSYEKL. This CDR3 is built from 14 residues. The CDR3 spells CASSLGAQGYEQYF. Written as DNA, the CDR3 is TGCGCCAGCAGCCTAGGGGCTCAGGGCTACGAGCAGTACTTC.

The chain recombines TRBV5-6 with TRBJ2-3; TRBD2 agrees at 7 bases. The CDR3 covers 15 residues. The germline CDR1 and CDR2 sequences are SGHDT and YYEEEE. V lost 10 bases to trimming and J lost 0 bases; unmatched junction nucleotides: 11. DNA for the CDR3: TGTGCCGCAACAAGTTCGGGACTAAGCACAGATACGCAGTATTTT. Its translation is CAATSSGLSTDTQYF.

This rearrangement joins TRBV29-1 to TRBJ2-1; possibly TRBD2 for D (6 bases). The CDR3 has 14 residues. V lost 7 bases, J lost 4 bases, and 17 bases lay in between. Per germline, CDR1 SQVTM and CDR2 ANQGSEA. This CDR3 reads CSGGNRDWYNEQFF. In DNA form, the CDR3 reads TGCAGCGGGGGGAACCGGGACTGGTACAATGAGCAGTTCTTC.

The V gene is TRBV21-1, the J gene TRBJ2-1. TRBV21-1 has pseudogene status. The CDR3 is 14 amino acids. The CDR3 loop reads CASRSGRPYNEQFF. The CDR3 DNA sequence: TGTGCCAGCAGGAGCGGGAGGCCCTACAATGAGCAGTTCTTC.

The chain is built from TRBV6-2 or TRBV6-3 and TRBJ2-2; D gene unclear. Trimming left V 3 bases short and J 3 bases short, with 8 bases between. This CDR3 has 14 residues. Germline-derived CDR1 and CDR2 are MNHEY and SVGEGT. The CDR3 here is CASSYSDDTGELFF. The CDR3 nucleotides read TGTGCCAGCAGTTATTCGGACGACACCGGGGAGCTGTTTTTT.

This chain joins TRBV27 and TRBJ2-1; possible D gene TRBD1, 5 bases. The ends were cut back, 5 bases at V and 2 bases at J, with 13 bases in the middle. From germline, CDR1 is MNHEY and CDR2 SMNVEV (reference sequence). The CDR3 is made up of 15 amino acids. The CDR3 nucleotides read TGTGCCAGCAGTCCTCTCAAGGGGACCTACAATGAGCAGTTCTTC. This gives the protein CASSPLKGTYNEQFF.

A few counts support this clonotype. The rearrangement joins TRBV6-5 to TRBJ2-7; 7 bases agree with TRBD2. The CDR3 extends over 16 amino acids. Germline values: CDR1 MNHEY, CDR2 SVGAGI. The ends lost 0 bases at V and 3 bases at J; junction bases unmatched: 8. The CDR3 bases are TGTGCCAGCAGTTACTCCCCCGGACGGGGGGACTACGAGCAGTACTTC. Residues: CASSYSPGRGDYEQYF.

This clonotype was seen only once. DNA of the CDR3: TGTGCCAGCAGTTTACATGGGCAGTTTAATCAGCCCCAGCATTTT. Residues: CASSLHGQFNQPQHF. This rearrangement joins TRBV12-3 or TRBV12-4 to TRBJ1-5; no definite D call. This CDR3 has 15 amino acids. V lost 2 bases to trimming and J lost 4 bases, with 12 bases between them.

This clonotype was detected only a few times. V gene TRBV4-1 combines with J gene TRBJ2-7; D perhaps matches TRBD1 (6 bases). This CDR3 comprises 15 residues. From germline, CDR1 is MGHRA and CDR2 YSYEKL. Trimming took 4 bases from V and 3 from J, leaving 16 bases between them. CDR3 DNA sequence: TGCGCCAGCAGCCCTACGTCAGGGGATCTCTACGAGCAGTACTTC. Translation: CASSPTSGDLYEQYF.

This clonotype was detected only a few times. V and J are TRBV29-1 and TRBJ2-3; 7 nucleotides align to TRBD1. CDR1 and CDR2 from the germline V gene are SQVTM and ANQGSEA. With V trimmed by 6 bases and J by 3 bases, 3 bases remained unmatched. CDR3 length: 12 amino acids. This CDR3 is CSVTGATDTQYF. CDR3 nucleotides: TGCAGCGTCACAGGGGCTACAGATACGCAGTATTTT.

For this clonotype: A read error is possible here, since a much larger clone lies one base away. The CDR3 protein is CATSPTANYGYTF. The CDR3 nucleotides are TGTGCCACCAGCCCGACAGCTAACTATGGCTACACCTTC. The V call is TRBV15, the J call TRBJ1-2; D is possibly TRBD1 (5 bases). Germline V gives CDR1 LNHNV, CDR2 YYDKDF (reference sequence). The V end lost 5 bases, the J end lost 0 bases, and 7 bases lay between the germline ends. This CDR3 has 13 residues.

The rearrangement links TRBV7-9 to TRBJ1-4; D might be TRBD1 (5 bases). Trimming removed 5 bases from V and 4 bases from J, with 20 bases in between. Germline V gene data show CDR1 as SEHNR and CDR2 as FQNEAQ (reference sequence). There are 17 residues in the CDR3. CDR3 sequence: CASSPPHVGRSNEKLFF. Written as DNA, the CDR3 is TGTGCCAGCAGCCCACCACATGTGGGGCGGAGTAATGAAAAACTGTTTTTT. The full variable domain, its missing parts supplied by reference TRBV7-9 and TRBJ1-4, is DTGVSQNPRHKITKRGQNVTFRCDPISEHNRLYWYRQTLGQGPEFLTYFQNEAQLEKSRLLSDRFSAERPKGSFSTLEIQRTEQGDSAMYLCASSPPHVGRSNEKLFFGSGTQLSVL.

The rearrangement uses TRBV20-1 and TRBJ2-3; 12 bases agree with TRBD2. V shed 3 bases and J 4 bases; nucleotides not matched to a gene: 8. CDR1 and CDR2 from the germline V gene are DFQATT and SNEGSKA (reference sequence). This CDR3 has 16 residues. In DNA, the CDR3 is TGCAGTGCTAGGGTCCCTAGCGGGGGGGCCGCAGATACGCAGTATTTT. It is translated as CSARVPSGGAADTQYF.

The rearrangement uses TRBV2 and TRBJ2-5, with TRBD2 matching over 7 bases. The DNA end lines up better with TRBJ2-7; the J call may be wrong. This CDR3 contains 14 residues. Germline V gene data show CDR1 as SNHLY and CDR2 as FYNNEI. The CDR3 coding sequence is TGTGCCAGCACAATGGCGGGAGCTACGGCCGAGCAGTACTTC. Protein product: CASTMAGATAEQYF.

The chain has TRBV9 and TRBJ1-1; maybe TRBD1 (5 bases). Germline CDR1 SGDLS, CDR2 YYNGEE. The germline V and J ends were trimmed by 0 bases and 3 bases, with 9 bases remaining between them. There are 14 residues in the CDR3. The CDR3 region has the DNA TGTGCCAGCAGCGTAGGCAGGGTGGACACTGAAGCTTTCTTT. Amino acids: CASSVGRVDTEAFF.

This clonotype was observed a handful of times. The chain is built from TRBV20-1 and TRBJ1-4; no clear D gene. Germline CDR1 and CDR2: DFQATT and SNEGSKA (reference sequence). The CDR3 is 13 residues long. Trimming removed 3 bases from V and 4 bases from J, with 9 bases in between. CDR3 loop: CSARNSLNEKLFF. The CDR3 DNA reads TGCAGTGCTAGGAACAGTCTTAATGAAAAACTGTTTTTT.

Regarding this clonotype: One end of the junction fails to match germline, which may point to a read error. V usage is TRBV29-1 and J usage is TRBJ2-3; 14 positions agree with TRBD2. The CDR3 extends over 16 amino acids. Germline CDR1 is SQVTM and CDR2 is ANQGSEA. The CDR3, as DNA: TGCAGCGTTGGGGGGACTAGCGGGAGTCTCGCAGATACGCATTATTTT. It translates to CSVGGTSGSLADTHYF.

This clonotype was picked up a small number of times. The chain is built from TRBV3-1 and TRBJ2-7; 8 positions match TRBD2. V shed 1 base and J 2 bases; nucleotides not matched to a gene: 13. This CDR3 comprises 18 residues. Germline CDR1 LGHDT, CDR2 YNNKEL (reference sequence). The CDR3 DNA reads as TGTGCCAGCAGCCAAGGTTTGGTAAGGACTAGCTCAGCCTACGAGCAGTACTTC. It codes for CASSQGLVRTSSAYEQYF.